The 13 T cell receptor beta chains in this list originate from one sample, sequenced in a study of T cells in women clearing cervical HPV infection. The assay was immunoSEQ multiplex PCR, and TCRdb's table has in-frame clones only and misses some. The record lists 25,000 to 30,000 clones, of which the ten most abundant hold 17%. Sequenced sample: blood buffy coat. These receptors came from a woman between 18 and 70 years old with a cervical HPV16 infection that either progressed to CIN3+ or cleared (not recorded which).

CDR3: CASSVGGGQETQYF. CDR3 DNA, as far as it was read: TGCGCCAGCAGCGTCGGTGGTGGCCAAGAGACC. V and J are TRBV5-1 and TRBJ2-5, with unresolved D. The sequenced fragment ends 3 residues before the CDR3 boundary, so the rest is inferred from the germline J gene. The V and J ends lost 4 bases and 1 base respectively, with 11 bases between them. The CDR3 has 14 amino acids. Looked up from germline, CDR1 is SGHRS and CDR2 is YFSETQ.

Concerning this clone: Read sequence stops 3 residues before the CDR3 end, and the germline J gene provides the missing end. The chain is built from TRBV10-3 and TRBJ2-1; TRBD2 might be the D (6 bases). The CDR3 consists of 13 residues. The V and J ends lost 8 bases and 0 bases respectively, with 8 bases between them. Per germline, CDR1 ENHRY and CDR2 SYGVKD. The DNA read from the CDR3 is TGTGCCATCGGGACTTCCTCCTACAATGAG. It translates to CAIGTSSYNE. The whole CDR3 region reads CAIGTSSYNEQFF.

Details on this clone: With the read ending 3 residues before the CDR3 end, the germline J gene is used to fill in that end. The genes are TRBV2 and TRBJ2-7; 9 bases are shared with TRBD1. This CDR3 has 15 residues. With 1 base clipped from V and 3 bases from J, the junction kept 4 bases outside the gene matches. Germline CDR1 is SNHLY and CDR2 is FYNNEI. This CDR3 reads CASSEGTGADYEQYF. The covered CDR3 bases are TGTGCCAGCAGTGAAGGGACAGGGGCGGACTACGAG.

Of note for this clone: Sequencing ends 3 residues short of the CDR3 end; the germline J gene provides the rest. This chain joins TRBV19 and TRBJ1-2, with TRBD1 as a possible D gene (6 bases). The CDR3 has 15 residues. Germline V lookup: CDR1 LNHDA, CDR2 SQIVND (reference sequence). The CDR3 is CASSLQRTDHYDYTF. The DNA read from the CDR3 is TGTGCCAGTAGTCTCCAGCGGACAGACCACTACGAC.

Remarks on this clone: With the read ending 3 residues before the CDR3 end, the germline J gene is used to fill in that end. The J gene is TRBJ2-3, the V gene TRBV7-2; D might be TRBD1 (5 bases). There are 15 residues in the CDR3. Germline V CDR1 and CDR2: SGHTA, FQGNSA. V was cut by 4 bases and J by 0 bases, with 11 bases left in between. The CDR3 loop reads CASSSNQGSTDTQYF. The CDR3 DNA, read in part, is TGTGCCAGCAGCTCTAACCAGGGTAGCACAGATACG.

The part of the CDR3 DNA that was read is TGCAGTGCTAGGGAGGGGAGGCTCTATGGC. It specifies CSAREGRLYG. The entire CDR3 reads CSAREGRLYGYTF. This chain joins TRBV20-1 and TRBJ1-2, with D tentatively TRBD1 (5 bases). The missing CDR3 end, 3 residues past where the read stops, is filled in from the germline J gene. V was pared by 3 bases and J by 4 bases, with 12 bases between. This CDR3 spans 13 amino acids. Germline V gene lookup returns CDR1 DFQATT and CDR2 SNEGSKA (reference sequence).

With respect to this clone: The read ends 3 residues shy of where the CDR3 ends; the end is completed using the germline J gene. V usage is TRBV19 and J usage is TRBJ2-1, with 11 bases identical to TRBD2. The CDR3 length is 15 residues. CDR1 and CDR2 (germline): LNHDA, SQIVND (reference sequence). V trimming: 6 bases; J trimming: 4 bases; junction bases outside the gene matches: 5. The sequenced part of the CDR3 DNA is TGTGCCAGTAGCCGAATAGCGGGGGGGTACAATGAG. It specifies CASSRIAGGYNE. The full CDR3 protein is CASSRIAGGYNEQFF.

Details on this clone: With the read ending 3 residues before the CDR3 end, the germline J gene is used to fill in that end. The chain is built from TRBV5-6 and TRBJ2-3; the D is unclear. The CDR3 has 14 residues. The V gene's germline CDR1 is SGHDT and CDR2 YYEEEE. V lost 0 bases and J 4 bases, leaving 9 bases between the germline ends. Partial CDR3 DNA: TGTGCCAGCAGCTTGGATAGTCTTTCAGATACG. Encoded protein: CASSLDSLSDT. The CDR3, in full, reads CASSLDSLSDTQYF.

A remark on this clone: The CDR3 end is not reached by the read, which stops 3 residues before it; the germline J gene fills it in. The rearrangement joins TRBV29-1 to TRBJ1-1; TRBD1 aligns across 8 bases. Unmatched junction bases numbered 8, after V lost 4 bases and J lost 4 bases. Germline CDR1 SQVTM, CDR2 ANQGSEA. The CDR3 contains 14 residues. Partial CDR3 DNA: TGCAGCGTTGTCGGACAGGGAGTTTCCACTGAA. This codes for CSVVGQGVSTE. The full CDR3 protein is CSVVGQGVSTEAFF. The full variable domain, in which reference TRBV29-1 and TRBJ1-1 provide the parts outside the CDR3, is SAVISQKPSRDICQRGTSLTIQCQVDSQVTMMFWYRQQPGQSLTLIATANQGSEATYESGFVIDKFPISRPNLTFSTLTVSNMSPEDSSIYLCSVVGQGVSTEAFFGQGTRLTVV.

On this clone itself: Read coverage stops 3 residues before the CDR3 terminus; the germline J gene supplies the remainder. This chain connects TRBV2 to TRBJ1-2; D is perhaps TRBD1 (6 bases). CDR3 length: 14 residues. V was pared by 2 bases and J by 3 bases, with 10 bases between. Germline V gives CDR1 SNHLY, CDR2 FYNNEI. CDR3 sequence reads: CASSESYRDYGYTF. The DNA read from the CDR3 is TGTGCCAGCAGTGAAAGTTACAGGGACTATGGC. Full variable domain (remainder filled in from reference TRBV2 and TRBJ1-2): EPEVTQTPSHQVTQMGQEVILRCVPISNHLYFYWYRQILGQKVEFLVSFYNNEISEKSEIFDDQFSVERPDGSNFTLKIRSTKLEDSAMYFCASSESYRDYGYTFGSGTRLTVV.

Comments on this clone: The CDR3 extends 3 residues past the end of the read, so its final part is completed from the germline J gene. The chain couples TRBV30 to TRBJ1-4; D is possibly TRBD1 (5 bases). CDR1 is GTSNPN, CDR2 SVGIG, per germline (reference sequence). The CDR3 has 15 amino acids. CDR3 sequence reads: CAWNSGFSGANVLFF. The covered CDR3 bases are TGTGCCTGGAATTCAGGGTTCTCTGGGGCCAACGTA.

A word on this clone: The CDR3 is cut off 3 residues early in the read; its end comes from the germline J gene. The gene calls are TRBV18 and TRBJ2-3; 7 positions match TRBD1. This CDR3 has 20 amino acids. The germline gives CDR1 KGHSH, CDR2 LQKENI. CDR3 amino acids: CASSPRYSTGQGVVRETQYF. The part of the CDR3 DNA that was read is TGTGCCAGCTCACCCCGTTACTCGACTGGGCAGGGGGTTGTTCGAGAGACG. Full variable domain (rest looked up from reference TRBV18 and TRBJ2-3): NAGVMQNPRHLVRRRGQEARLRCSPMKGHSHVYWYRQLPEEGLKFMVYLQKENIIDESGMPKERFSAEFPKEGPSILRIQQVVRGDSAAYFCASSPRYSTGQGVVRETQYFGPGTRLTVL.

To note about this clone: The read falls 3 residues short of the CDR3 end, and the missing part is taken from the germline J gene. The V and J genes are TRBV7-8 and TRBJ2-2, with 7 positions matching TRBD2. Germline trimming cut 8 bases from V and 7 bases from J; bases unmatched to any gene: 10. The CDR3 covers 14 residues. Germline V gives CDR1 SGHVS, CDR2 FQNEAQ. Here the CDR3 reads CASHEGRAHGELFF. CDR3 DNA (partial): TGTGCCAGCCACGAGGGGAGGGCCCACGGGGAG.